This entry lists 15 T cell receptor beta chains sequenced from one sample in a study of T cells in Graves' hyperthyroidism and ophthalmopathy. Regions amplified from RNA transcripts were the TCR beta CDR3 regions. First-round RT-PCR targeting the TCR CDR3 was performed with the HTBI primer set. TCRdb reprocessed the multiplex PCR reads with MiXCR, giving one entry per CDR3 protein. This table holds around 350,000 distinct CDR3 sequences, about 19% found once. Sequencing used blood. These TCRs come from a woman aged 18-29 years with Graves' hyperthyroidism.

This clonotype came up a few times. The chain has TRBV19 and TRBJ1-1; the D is unclear. CDR1 LNHDA and CDR2 SQIVND come from the germline V gene (reference sequence). V dropped 3 bases and J dropped 2 bases, with 7 bases sitting between them. The CDR3 has 13 amino acids. CDR3 DNA sequence: TGTGCCAGTAGTATCCAAAGAAACACTGAAGCTTTCTTT. This encodes CASSIQRNTEAFF.

In its sample, this clonotype was seen many times. The gene calls are TRBV28 and TRBJ1-1; TRBD1 might be the D (6 bases). CDR1 MDHEN and CDR2 SYDVKM come from the germline V gene. V was pared by 5 bases and J by 5 bases, with 9 bases between. This CDR3 is built from 12 residues. CDR3 nucleotide sequence: TGTGCCAGCAGTCTTGGACAGACTGAAGCTTTCTTT. Protein: CASSLGQTEAFF.

A remark on this clonotype: One base away lies a much larger clone, so this may be a sequencing read error. The chain combines TRBV3-1 with TRBJ2-7, with TRBD1 matching 8 bases. The CDR3 consists of 15 residues. The V gene's germline CDR1 is LGHDT and CDR2 YNNKEL (reference sequence). CDR3 DNA: TGTGTCAGCAGCCAACCCTGGACAGGGATAGACGAGCAGTACTTC. Translating gives CVSSQPWTGIDEQYF.

This clonotype was observed at least ten times. This chain uses TRBV13 with TRBJ1-2; D might be TRBD1 (5 bases). CDR1 PRHDT and CDR2 FYEKMQ come from the germline V gene (reference sequence). The CDR3 consists of 14 residues. V dropped 6 bases and J dropped 3 bases, with 14 bases sitting between them. CDR3 residues: CASSSPGTDYGYTF. The CDR3, as DNA: TGTGCCAGCAGTTCCCCCGGGACGGACTATGGCTACACCTTC.

As regards this clonotype: This may come from a read error, since a much larger clone is one base off. CDR3 coding DNA: TGTGCCTGCAGTGAAGCACCCCGGGGTGGCTACACCTTC. Translated, it gives CACSEAPRGGYTF. The V gene is TRBV6-1, the J gene TRBJ1-2, with D unresolved. CDR3 length: 13 amino acids. From germline, CDR1 is MNHNS and CDR2 SASEGT.

In this sample, this clonotype turned up many times. J is TRBJ2-7 and V is TRBV7-9; D gene ambiguous. CDR1 is SEHNR and CDR2 is FQNEAQ in the germline V gene (reference sequence). The CDR3 has 14 amino acids. The V gene lost 0 bases and the J gene lost 5 bases, with 11 bases spanning the gap. The CDR3 loop reads CASSLAKGNHEQYF. As DNA, the CDR3 is TGTGCCAGCAGCTTAGCTAAAGGGAACCACGAGCAGTACTTC. Based on the CDR3 plus reference TRBV7-9 and TRBJ2-7, the full variable domain is DTGVSQNPRHKITKRGQNVTFRCDPISEHNRLYWYRQTLGQGPEFLTYFQNEAQLEKSRLLSDRFSAERPKGSFSTLEIQRTEQGDSAMYLCASSLAKGNHEQYFGPGTRLTVT.

This clonotype has ten or more counts. V is TRBV2 and J is TRBJ2-5, with D unresolved. Between the trimmed V and J ends, which lost 3 bases and 2 bases, there was a span of 7 bases. The CDR3 loop spans 13 amino acids. Per germline, CDR1 SNHLY and CDR2 FYNNEI. The CDR3 loop reads CASSEREQETQYF. CDR3 DNA sequence: TGTGCCAGCAGTGAGCGAGAACAAGAGACCCAGTACTTC.

This clonotype was found many times. The CDR3 spells CASSFGLVGETQYF. CDR3 sequence (DNA): TGTGCCAGCAGCTTTGGTCTAGTTGGGGAGACCCAGTACTTC. The chain recombines TRBV7-2 with TRBJ2-5; D unresolved. V dropped 3 bases and J dropped 5 bases, with 13 bases sitting between them. The CDR3 totals 14 residues. Germline values: CDR1 SGHTA, CDR2 FQGNSA.

This clonotype was counted at least ten times. The V call is TRBV6-2 or TRBV6-3, the J call TRBJ1-1; 9 bases agree with TRBD1. With 0 bases clipped from V and 3 bases from J, the junction kept 11 bases outside the gene matches. CDR1 and CDR2 (germline): MNHEY, SVGEGT. There are 18 residues in the CDR3. The CDR3 nucleotides are TGTGCCAGCAGTTACTCGTACAGGGGGCCGGTTCCCCACACTGAAGCTTTCTTT. Its translation is CASSYSYRGPVPHTEAFF.

The chain carries TRBV5-1 and TRBJ2-5, with TRBD2 matching 13 bases. The CDR3 has 17 residues. Trimming took 0 bases from V and 2 from J; bases not matched to a gene: 4. CDR1 is SGHRS, CDR2 YFSETQ, per germline. The CDR3 loop is CASSLGGLAGIQETQYF. For the CDR3, the DNA is TGCGCCAGCAGCTTGGGGGGACTAGCGGGGATACAAGAGACCCAGTACTTC.

This clonotype occurred many times. The rearrangement uses TRBV15 and TRBJ1-2, with a tentative D call TRBD1 (5 bases). V lost 1 base and J 6 bases, leaving 12 bases between the germline ends. Germline CDR1 LNHNV, CDR2 YYDKDF (reference sequence). CDR3 length: 14 amino acids. For the CDR3, the DNA is TGTGCCACCAGCAGAGGGGGGGGTACTGATGGCTACACCTTC. Amino acids: CATSRGGGTDGYTF.

This clonotype has ten or more counts. J is TRBJ1-1 and V is TRBV9; D unresolved. The CDR3 consists of 13 residues. The V and J ends lost 1 base and 8 bases respectively, with 12 bases between them. Germline CDR1 and CDR2: SGDLS and YYNGEE. The CDR3 bases are TGTGCCAGCAGCGTAAGTCCCGGATACGAAGCTTTCTTT. This encodes CASSVSPGYEAFF.

This clonotype was counted at least ten times. V and J are TRBV20-1 and TRBJ2-7; 7 bases are a match to TRBD1. The V segment lost 2 bases and the J segment 4 bases; nucleotides outside the gene matches: 14. CDR1 is DFQATT and CDR2 is SNEGSKA in the germline V gene (reference sequence). There are 16 residues in the CDR3. DNA of the CDR3: TGCAGTGCTAGACCTACGCAGACAGGGAGCTTATACGAGCAGTACTTC. It specifies CSARPTQTGSLYEQYF.

In its sample, this clonotype was seen many times. The chain recombines TRBV28 with TRBJ1-5; 11 bases line up with TRBD1. J lost 1 base, V lost 5 bases, and 1 base had no gene match. Germline V lookup: CDR1 MDHEN, CDR2 SYDVKM. The CDR3 has 15 amino acids. The CDR3 spells CASSGQGASNQPQHF. The DNA for the CDR3 is TGTGCCAGCAGTGGACAGGGGGCCAGCAATCAGCCCCAGCATTTT.

This clonotype was counted ten times or more. This chain joins TRBV4-1 and TRBJ2-7; possibly TRBD1 or TRBD2 for D (5 bases each). The V gene lost 4 bases and the J gene lost 4 bases, with 17 bases spanning the gap. This CDR3 spans 15 amino acids. Germline values: CDR1 MGHRA, CDR2 YSYEKL. Here the CDR3 reads CASSPAGASAYEQYF. In nucleotides, the CDR3 is TGCGCCAGCAGCCCCGCCGGGGCATCAGCATACGAGCAGTACTTC.